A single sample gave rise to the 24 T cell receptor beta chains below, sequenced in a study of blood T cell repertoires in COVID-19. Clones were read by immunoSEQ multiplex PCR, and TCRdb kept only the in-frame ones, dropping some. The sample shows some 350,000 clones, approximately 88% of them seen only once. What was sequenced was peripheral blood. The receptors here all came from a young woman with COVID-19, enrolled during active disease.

The CDR3 bases are TGTGCCAGCAGCTGGAAAGCGGGACCTTCCTACAATGAGCAGTTCTTC. Protein sequence: CASSWKAGPSYNEQFF. The rearrangement joins TRBV7-6 to TRBJ2-1; 7 bases agree with TRBD2. The CDR3 has 16 residues. From germline, CDR1 is SGHVS and CDR2 FNYEAQ. With V trimmed by 4 bases and J by 1 base, 7 bases remained unmatched.

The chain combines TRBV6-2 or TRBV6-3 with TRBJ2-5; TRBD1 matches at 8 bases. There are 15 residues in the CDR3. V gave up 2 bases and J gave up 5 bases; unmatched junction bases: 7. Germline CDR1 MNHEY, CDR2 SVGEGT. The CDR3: CASSYRTGSRETQYF. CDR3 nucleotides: TGTGCCAGCAGTTACCGGACAGGGTCTCGGGAGACCCAGTACTTC.

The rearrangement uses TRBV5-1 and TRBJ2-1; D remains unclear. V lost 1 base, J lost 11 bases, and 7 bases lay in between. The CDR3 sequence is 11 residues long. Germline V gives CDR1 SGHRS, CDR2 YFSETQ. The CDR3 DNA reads TGCGCCAGCAGCTTGTGGCCGCAGCAGTTCTTC. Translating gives CASSLWPQQFF.

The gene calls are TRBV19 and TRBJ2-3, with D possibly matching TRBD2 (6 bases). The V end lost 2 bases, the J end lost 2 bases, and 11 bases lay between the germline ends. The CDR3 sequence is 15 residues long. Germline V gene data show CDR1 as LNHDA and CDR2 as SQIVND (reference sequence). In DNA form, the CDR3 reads TGTGCCAGTAGTATACGGGACTCTACCACAGATACGCAGTATTTT. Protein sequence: CASSIRDSTTDTQYF.

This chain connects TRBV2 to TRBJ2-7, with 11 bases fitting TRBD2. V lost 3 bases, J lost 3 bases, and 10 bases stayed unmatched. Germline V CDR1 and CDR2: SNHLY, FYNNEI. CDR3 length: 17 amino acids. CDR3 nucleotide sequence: TGTGCCAGCAGTGATTTGAGTGGGCTAGCGGGGGGCTACGAGCAGTACTTC. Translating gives CASSDLSGLAGGYEQYF.

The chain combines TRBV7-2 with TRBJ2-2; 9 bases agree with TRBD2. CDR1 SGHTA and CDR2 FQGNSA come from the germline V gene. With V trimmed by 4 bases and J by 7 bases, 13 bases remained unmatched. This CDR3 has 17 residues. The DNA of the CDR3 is TGTGCCAGCAGCTCCCCACGGCGGGAGGGCCCACTCGGGGAGCTGTTTTTT. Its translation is CASSSPRREGPLGELFF.

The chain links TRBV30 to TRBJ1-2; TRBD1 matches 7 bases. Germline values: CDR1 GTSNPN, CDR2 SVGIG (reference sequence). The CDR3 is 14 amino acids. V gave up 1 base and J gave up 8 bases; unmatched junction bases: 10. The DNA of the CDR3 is TGTGCCTGGAGTGCCGTCAGGGGGTCTAGAGGCTACACCTTC. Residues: CAWSAVRGSRGYTF.

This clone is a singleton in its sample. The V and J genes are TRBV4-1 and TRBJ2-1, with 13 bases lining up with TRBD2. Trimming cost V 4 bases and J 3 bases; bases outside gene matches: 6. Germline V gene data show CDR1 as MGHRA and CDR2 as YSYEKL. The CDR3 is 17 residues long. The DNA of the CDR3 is TGCGCCAGCAGCCCAGGACTAGCGGGAGCCTACTACAATGAGCAGTTCTTC. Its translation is CASSPGLAGAYYNEQFF.

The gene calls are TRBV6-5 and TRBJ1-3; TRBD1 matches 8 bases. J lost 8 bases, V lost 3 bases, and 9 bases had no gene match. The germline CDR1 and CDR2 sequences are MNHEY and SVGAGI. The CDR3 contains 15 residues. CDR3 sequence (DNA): TGTGCCAGCAGTTATGGTCGGACAGGGCAATACACCATATATTTT. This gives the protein CASSYGRTGQYTIYF.

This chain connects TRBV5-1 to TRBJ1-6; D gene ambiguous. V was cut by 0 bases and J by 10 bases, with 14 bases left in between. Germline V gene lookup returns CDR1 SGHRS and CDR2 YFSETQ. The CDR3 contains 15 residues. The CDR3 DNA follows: TGCGCCAGCAGCTTGGCCGCGGGGTCGCGATCACCCCTCCACTTT. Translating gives CASSLAAGSRSPLHF.

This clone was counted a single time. CDR3 nucleotide sequence: TGTGCCAGCAGTTACCTTGGAGACCCAGGGGCTGAGCAGTTCTTC. It specifies CASSYLGDPGAEQFF. The chain joins TRBV28 to TRBJ2-1; tentative D call: TRBD1 (6 bases). V lost 4 bases and J 9 bases, leaving 19 bases between the germline ends. Germline CDR1 is MDHEN and CDR2 is SYDVKM. This CDR3 spans 15 amino acids.

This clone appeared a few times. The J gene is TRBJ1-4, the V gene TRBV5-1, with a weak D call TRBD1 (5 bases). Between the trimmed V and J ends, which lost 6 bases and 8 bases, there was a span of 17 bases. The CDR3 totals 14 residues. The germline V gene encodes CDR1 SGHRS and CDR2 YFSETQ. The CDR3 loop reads CASTEEGLGEKLFF. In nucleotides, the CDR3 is TGCGCCAGCACCGAGGAGGGGTTGGGCGAAAAACTGTTTTTT.

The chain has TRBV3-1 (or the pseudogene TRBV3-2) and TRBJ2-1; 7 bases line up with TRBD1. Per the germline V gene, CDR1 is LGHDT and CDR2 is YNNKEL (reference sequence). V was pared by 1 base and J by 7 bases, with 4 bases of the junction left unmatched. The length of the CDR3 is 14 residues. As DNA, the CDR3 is TGTGCCAGCAGCCAAGTAGAGGGGGCGAATGAGCAGTTCTTC. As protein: CASSQVEGANEQFF.

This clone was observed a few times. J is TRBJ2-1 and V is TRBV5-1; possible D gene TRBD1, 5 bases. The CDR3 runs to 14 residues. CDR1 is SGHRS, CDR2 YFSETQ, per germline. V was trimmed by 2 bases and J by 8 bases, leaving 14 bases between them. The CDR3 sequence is CASSLSQGGDEQFF. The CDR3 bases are TGCGCCAGCAGCTTAAGTCAGGGTGGGGATGAGCAGTTCTTC.

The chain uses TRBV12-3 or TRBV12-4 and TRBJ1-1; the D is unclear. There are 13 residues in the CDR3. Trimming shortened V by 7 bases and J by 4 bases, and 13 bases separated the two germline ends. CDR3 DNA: TGTGCCAGCATCCCCCTGCGGGGCACTGAAGCTTTCTTT. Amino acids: CASIPLRGTEAFF.

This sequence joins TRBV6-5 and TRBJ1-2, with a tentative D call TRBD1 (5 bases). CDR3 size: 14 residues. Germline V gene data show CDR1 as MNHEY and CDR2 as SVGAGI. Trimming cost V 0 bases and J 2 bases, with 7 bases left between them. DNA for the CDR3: TGTGCCAGCAGTTACTCGCGACAGAACTATGGCTACACCTTC. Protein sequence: CASSYSRQNYGYTF.

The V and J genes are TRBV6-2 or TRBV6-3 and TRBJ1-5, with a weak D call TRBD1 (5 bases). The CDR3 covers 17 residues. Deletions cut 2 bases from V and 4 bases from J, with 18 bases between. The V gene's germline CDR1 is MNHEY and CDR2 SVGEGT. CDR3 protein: CASSYGLPAGVNQPQHF. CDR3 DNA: TGTGCCAGCAGTTACGGTTTGCCAGCGGGGGTGAATCAGCCCCAGCATTTT.

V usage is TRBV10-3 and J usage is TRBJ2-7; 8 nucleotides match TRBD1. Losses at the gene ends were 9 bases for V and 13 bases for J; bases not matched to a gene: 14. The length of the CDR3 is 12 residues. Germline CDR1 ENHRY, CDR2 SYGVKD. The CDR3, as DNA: TGTGCCATAGCTCCGGACAGGGCTAATACTTACTTC. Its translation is CAIAPDRANTYF.

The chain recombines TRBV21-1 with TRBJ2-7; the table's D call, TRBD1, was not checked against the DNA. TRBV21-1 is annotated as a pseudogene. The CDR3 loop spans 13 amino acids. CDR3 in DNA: TGTGCCAGCAGACACAGGGGGAAGGGCGAGCAGTACGTC. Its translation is CASRHRGKGEQYV.

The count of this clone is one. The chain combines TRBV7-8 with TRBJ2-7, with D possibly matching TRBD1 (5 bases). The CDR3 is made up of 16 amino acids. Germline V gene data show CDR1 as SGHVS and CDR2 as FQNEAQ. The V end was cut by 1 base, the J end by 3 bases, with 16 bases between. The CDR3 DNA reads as TGTGCCAGCAGCTTAGTCTTTAGGGGCAGGGACTACGAGCAGTACTTC. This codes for CASSLVFRGRDYEQYF.

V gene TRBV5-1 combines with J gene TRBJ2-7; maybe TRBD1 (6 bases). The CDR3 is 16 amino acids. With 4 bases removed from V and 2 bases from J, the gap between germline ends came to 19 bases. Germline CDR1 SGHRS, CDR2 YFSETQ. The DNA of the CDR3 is TGCGCCAGCAGCGAACGGACAGCCCCCCGTCCCTACGAGCAGTACTTC. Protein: CASSERTAPRPYEQYF.

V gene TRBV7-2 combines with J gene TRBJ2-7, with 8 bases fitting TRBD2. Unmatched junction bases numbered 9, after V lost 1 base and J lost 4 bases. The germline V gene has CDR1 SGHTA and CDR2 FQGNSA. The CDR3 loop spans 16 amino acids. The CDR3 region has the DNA TGTGCCAGCAGCTTAGATTCCCGGGGGGGCTTTTACGAGCAGTACTTC. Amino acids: CASSLDSRGGFYEQYF.

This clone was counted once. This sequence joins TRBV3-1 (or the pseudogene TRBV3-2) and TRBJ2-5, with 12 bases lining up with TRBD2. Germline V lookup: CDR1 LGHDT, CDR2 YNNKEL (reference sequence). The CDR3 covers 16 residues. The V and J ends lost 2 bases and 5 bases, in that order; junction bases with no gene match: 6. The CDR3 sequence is CASSQYLAGGRETQYF. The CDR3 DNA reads TGTGCCAGCAGCCAATATCTAGCGGGAGGGCGGGAGACCCAGTACTTC.

This CDR3 is CASSAVYDGYTF. The CDR3 coding sequence is TGTGCCAGCAGCGCGGTTTATGATGGCTACACCTTC. The J gene is TRBJ1-2, the V gene TRBV9; the D is unclear. The CDR3 covers 12 residues. Deletions cut 3 bases from V and 6 bases from J, with 9 bases between. Germline CDR1 is SGDLS and CDR2 is YYNGEE.